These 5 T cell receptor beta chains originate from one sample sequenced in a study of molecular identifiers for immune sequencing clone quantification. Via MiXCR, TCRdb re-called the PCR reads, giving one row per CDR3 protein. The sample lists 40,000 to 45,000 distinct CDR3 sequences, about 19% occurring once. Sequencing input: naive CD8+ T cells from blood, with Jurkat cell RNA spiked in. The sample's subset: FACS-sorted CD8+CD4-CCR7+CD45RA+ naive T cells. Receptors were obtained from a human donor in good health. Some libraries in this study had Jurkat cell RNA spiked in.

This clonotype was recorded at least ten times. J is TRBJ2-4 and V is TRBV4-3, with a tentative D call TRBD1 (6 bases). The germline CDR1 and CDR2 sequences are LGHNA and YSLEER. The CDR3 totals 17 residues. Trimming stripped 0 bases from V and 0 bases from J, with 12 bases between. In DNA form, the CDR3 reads TGCGCCAGCAGCCAAGACTACAGGGTACTAGCCAAAAACATTCAGTACTTC. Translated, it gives CASSQDYRVLAKNIQYF.

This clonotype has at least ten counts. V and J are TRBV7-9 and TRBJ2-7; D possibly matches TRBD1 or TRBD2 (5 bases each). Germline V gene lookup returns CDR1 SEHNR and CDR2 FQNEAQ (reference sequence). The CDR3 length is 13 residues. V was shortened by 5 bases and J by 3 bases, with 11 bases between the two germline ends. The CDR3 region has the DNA TGTGCCAGCAGCACCGGGACGGACTACGAGCAGTACTTC. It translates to CASSTGTDYEQYF.

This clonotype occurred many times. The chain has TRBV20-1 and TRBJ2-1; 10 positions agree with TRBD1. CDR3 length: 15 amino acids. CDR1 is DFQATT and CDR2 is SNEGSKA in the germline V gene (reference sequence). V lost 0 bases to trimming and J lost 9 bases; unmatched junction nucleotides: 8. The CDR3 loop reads CSAREDRGFIGEQFF. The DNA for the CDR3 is TGCAGTGCTAGAGAGGACAGGGGGTTCATCGGTGAGCAGTTCTTC.

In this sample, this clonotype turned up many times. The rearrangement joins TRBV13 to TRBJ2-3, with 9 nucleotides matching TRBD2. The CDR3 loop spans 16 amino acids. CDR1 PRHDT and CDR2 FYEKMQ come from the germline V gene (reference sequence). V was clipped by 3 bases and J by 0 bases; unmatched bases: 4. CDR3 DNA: TGTGCCAGCAGCTTGGCGGGAGGGCCCAGCACAGATACGCAGTATTTT. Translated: CASSLAGGPSTDTQYF.

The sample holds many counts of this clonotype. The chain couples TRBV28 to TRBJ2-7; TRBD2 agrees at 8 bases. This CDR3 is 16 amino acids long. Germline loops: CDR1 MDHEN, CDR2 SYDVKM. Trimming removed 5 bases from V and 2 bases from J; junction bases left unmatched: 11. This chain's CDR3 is CASSPLGSGMPYEQYF. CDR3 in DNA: TGTGCCAGCAGTCCCTTGGGTAGCGGGATGCCCTACGAGCAGTACTTC.